This entry is about one T cell receptor (beta chain). Relative to the germline gene, one junction end is altered; a read error may explain this. Production of TCR beta cDNA used 500 ng total RNA together with a constant-region primer. Libraries for TCR beta were built through three nested multiplex PCR rounds, which together made up a slightly modified ARM-PCR procedure. TRBV1-TRBV30 forward primers paired with a C-beta reverse primer were used in the first two PCR rounds, which ran approximately 10 cycles each. Via MiXCR, TCRdb re-called the multiplex PCR reads, giving one row per CDR3 protein. The table has 90,000 to 140,000 distinct CDR3 sequences, roughly 85% seen once. This sample is part of a study of tumor-infiltrating lymphocytes in primary liver carcinoma. Germline V gene sequence: CDR1 MNHNY, CDR2 SVGAGI (reference sequence). CDR3 length: 12 amino acids. Co-extracted RNA and DNA came from roughly 20-30 mg of unsorted bulk tissue.

V gene TRBV6-6 combines with J gene TRBJ2-3, with D hard to call. This receptor was taken from a man aged 40-55 years with primary liver carcinoma and hepatitis B virus infection. Sample: liver tumor tissue from sampling region 3. Regarding subset: tumor region T3, left-lateral pole. This CDR3 reads CASSPMEDMQYF. The CDR3, as DNA: TGTGCCAGCAGTCCCATGGAAGATATGCAGTATTTT.